Sequencing of this T cell receptor (beta chain) was carried out in a study of PD-1 blockade in classical Hodgkin lymphoma. Background on the study: On a schedule of every 2 weeks, patients received nivolumab 3 mg/kg intravenously.

Produced via immunoSEQ multiplex PCR; TCRdb's table is partial and in-frame only. Here the sample spans roughly 96,000 clones, about 88% being singletons. Relapse was seen in all patients after autologous stem cell transplantation, and brentuximab vedotin exposure was variable. CDR1 KGHSH and CDR2 LQKENI come from the germline V gene. The CDR3 runs to 15 residues. After removal of 5 bases from V and 10 bases from J, the junction contained 12 bases not matched to a gene. This chain uses TRBV18 with TRBJ1-5; TRBD1 aligns across 9 bases. The source was peripheral blood mononuclear cells (PBMCs), collected before the second cycle of nivolumab. The source of this sequence is a human donor with classical Hodgkin lymphoma. CDR3 residues: CASSGTGSGVYPQHF. CDR3 bases: TGTGCCAGCTCAGGGACAGGGTCCGGGGTGTATCCCCAGCATTTT. Combining the CDR3 with reference TRBV18 and TRBJ1-5 gives the whole variable domain NAGVMQNPRHLVRRRGQEARLRCSPMKGHSHVYWYRQLPEEGLKFMVYLQKENIIDESGMPKERFSAEFPKEGPSILRIQQVVRGDSAAYFCASSGTGSGVYPQHFGDGTRLSIL.